The sequence of this TCR beta chain was determined in a study of siplizumab effects on memory and regulatory T cells. Whole-study results and caveats: Naive T cells apparently outstripped memory cells in diversity and seemed major alloresponse contributors.

Comments on this clone: Its target is unknown. Other DNA sequences within the sample encode an identical CDR3.

This CDR3 contains 13 residues. CDR1 and CDR2 from the germline V gene are KGHSH and LQKENI. The V gene lost 3 bases and the J gene lost 2 bases, with 4 bases spanning the gap. Using immunoSEQ multiplex PCR, the repertoire was profiled, and TCRdb retains in-frame clones only, with some absent. The sample includes 100,000 or so clones, 91% of them seen just once. The rearrangement links TRBV18 to TRBJ2-2; D remains ambiguous. The receptor was isolated from a human donor in good health. Some clones in this sample may be carry-over from other donors' samples. Sample: CD4+ T cells sorted from blood. This CDR3 reads CASSPQNTGELFF. The CDR3 DNA is TGTGCCAGCTCACCCCAAAACACCGGGGAGCTGTTTTTT. The full variable domain, its missing parts supplied by reference TRBV18 and TRBJ2-2, is NAGVMQNPRHLVRRRGQEARLRCSPMKGHSHVYWYRQLPEEGLKFMVYLQKENIIDESGMPKERFSAEFPKEGPSILRIQQVVRGDSAAYFCASSPQNTGELFFGEGSRLTVL.